This passage covers 20 T cell receptor beta chains from one sample sequenced in a study of long-term antiretroviral therapy in people with HIV (dated by TCRdb to between 2022 and 2023). The immunoSEQ hsTCRB v3.0 assay was used at survey level resolution to sequence the TRB variable region. This is the immuneACCESS table as TCRdb keeps it, with only in-frame sequences that have V and J called. A part of the clones is gone; compared with another copy, unresolved V genes explain less than half, and the rest is unexplained. The sample includes tens of thousands of clones, with roughly 95% observed a single time. 2.5% to 3.5% of the sample goes to the ten largest clones. The source was unsorted PBMCs, collected 3.7 years after starting antiretroviral therapy. The receptors stem from a woman between 45 and 60 years old with HIV.

This chain links TRBV6-5 with TRBJ1-3; unclear D gene. The CDR3 runs 15 residues. Germline CDR1 and CDR2: MNHEY and SVGAGI. V dropped 5 bases and J dropped 0 bases, with 11 bases sitting between them. DNA for the CDR3: TGTGCCAGCAGTCCGCAAGGGAGCTCTGGAAACACCATATATTTT. Protein product: CASSPQGSSGNTIYF.

J is TRBJ2-7 and V is TRBV6-6; tentative D call: TRBD1 (6 bases). V was pared by 6 bases and J by 0 bases, with 12 bases between. Germline V CDR1 and CDR2: MNHNY, SVGAGI (reference sequence). The CDR3 runs to 14 residues. Here the CDR3 reads CASRSGDSSYEQYF. The CDR3, as DNA: TGTGCCAGCAGATCAGGGGATAGCTCCTACGAGCAGTACTTC.

CDR3 sequence: CAISAVNTEAFF. The CDR3 coding sequence is TGTGCCATCAGTGCTGTCAACACTGAAGCTTTCTTT. V is TRBV10-3 and J is TRBJ1-1; D unclear. This CDR3 has 12 residues. Looked up from germline, CDR1 is ENHRY and CDR2 is SYGVKD. The ends were cut back, 4 bases at V and 2 bases at J, with 5 bases in the middle.

The V gene is TRBV4-1, the J gene TRBJ2-7, with TRBD1 matching 7 bases. The germline gives CDR1 MGHRA, CDR2 YSYEKL. Unmatched junction bases numbered 6, after V lost 1 base and J lost 3 bases. The CDR3 consists of 15 residues. CDR3 bases: TGCGCCAGCAGCCAAGTCCCGACAGGGAGCTACGAGCAGTACTTC. Translation: CASSQVPTGSYEQYF.

This chain uses TRBV5-1 with TRBJ2-1; D unresolved. The CDR3 length is 14 residues. Looked up from germline, CDR1 is SGHRS and CDR2 is YFSETQ. Trimming shortened V by 0 bases and J by 8 bases, and 12 bases separated the two germline ends. CDR3 DNA sequence: TGCGCCAGCAGCTTGGAATCCAGTAGCTATGAGCAGTTCTTC. This gives the protein CASSLESSSYEQFF.

The rearrangement links TRBV5-6 to TRBJ2-3; 7 bases fit TRBD1. CDR1 and CDR2 (germline): SGHDT, YYEEEE. Germline trimming cut 3 bases from V and 3 bases from J; bases unmatched to any gene: 16. The CDR3 is made up of 18 amino acids. This chain's CDR3 is CASSSTGAPVLFTDTQYF. The CDR3 nucleotides read TGTGCCAGCAGCTCTACAGGGGCCCCCGTTCTTTTTACAGATACGCAGTATTTT.

V gene TRBV29-1 combines with J gene TRBJ1-1; D possibly corresponds to TRBD1 (5 bases). Per the germline V gene, CDR1 is SQVTM and CDR2 is ANQGSEA. Trimming cost V 5 bases and J 4 bases, with 11 bases left between them. The CDR3 has 12 amino acids. CDR3 in amino acids: CSVTGTFTEAFF. Here the CDR3 DNA reads TGCAGCGTTACTGGGACGTTCACTGAAGCTTTCTTT.

This chain links TRBV11-2 with TRBJ2-3; D not certain. The CDR3 runs 13 residues. Germline CDR1 SGHAT, CDR2 FQNNGV. V lost 1 base and J 7 bases, leaving 9 bases between the germline ends. The DNA for the CDR3 is TGTGCCAGCAGCTTAGCTGTCTTGTATACGCAGTATTTT. Translated: CASSLAVLYTQYF.

V and J are TRBV6-5 and TRBJ1-1; 7 bases are a match to TRBD1. Germline assignment: CDR1 MNHEY and CDR2 SVGAGI. The CDR3 consists of 16 residues. Trimming took 4 bases from V and 2 from J; bases not matched to a gene: 10. The CDR3 sequence: CASSSITGTANTEAFF. In nucleotides, the CDR3 is TGTGCCAGCAGTTCGATAACCGGGACAGCAAACACTGAAGCTTTCTTT.

This chain joins TRBV6-5 and TRBJ2-5, with D perhaps TRBD1 (6 bases). In germline, CDR1 is MNHEY, CDR2 SVGAGI. The CDR3 totals 15 residues. Trimming stripped 5 bases from V and 2 bases from J, with 15 bases between. The CDR3 DNA sequence: TGTGCCAGCAGTCCTAAGGACAGAGGACAAGAGACCCAGTACTTC. Amino acid sequence: CASSPKDRGQETQYF.

The rearrangement uses TRBV5-4 and TRBJ1-1; D unresolved. The CDR3 runs 13 residues. Trimming left V 2 bases short and J 1 base short, with 6 bases between. Germline CDR1 SGHNT, CDR2 YYREEE (reference sequence). This CDR3 reads CASSFGGNTEAFF. In DNA, the CDR3 is TGTGCCAGCAGCTTCGGCGGGAACACTGAAGCTTTCTTT.

The chain has TRBV25-1 and TRBJ2-3; D may be TRBD1 (6 bases). Per germline, CDR1 MGHDK and CDR2 SYGVNS. The CDR3 spans 15 residues. The germline V and J ends were trimmed by 3 bases and 7 bases, with 17 bases remaining between them. The DNA of the CDR3 is TGTGCCAGCAGTGACATAGGACTGGGGGCGAATACGCAGTATTTT. Amino acids: CASSDIGLGANTQYF. Drawing the rest from reference TRBV25-1 and TRBJ2-3, the complete variable domain is EADIYQTPRYLVIGTGKKITLECSQTMGHDKMYWYQQDPGMELHLIHYSYGVNSTEKGDLSSESTVSRIRTEHFPLTLESARPSHTSQYLCASSDIGLGANTQYFGPGTRLTVL.

The chain is built from TRBV4-3 and TRBJ2-7; 9 nucleotides agree with TRBD2. J was trimmed by 2 bases and V by 0 bases; bases with no gene match: 2. This CDR3 has 15 residues. Germline CDR1 and CDR2: LGHNA and YSLEER. The CDR3 spells CASSQEGTSTYEQYF. Here the CDR3 DNA reads TGCGCCAGCAGCCAAGAAGGGACTAGCACCTACGAGCAGTACTTC.

The rearrangement joins TRBV10-2 to TRBJ1-3, with D tentatively TRBD1 (5 bases). Germline loops: CDR1 WSHSY, CDR2 SAAADI. Trimming removed 4 bases at V and 2 bases at J, with 15 bases between. This CDR3 is 16 amino acids long. This CDR3 reads CASSASRESPGNTIYF. CDR3 nucleotides: TGCGCCAGCAGTGCGTCCAGGGAGAGCCCTGGAAACACCATATATTTT.

This sequence joins TRBV29-1 and TRBJ1-4, with 8 bases aligning to TRBD1. The trim removed 6 bases at V and 3 bases at J, leaving 3 bases unmatched. Germline lookup yields CDR1 SQVTM and CDR2 ANQGSEA. CDR3 length equals 13 residues. CDR3 bases: TGCAGCGTCGGGACAGGAGCTAATGAAAAACTGTTTTTT. Encoded protein: CSVGTGANEKLFF.

V and J are TRBV5-1 and TRBJ1-1; a weak D match, TRBD1 (6 bases). The V end was cut by 1 base, the J end by 1 base, with 14 bases between. The CDR3 spans 16 residues. The germline CDR1 and CDR2 sequences are SGHRS and YFSETQ. CDR3 loop: CASSLMTTGTNTEAFF. CDR3 bases: TGCGCCAGCAGCTTGATGACAACAGGGACGAACACTGAAGCTTTCTTT. Combining the CDR3 with reference TRBV5-1 and TRBJ1-1 gives the whole variable domain KAGVTQTPRYLIKTRGQQVTLSCSPISGHRSVSWYQQTPGQGLQFLFEYFSETQRNKGNFPGRFSGRQFSNSRSEMNVSTLELGDSALYLCASSLMTTGTNTEAFFGQGTRLTVV.

The chain links TRBV5-1 to TRBJ2-1, with no clear D. V lost 0 bases, J lost 9 bases, and 13 bases lay in between. This CDR3 spans 14 amino acids. Germline CDR1 is SGHRS and CDR2 is YFSETQ. The CDR3 is CASSLGFSVAEQFF. For the CDR3, the DNA is TGCGCCAGCAGCTTGGGTTTTTCGGTAGCTGAGCAGTTCTTC.

This chain connects TRBV10-3 to TRBJ1-3; D possibly corresponds to TRBD1 (5 bases). Germline V gives CDR1 ENHRY, CDR2 SYGVKD. This CDR3 is 15 amino acids long. V shed 0 bases and J shed 5 bases, with 11 bases lying between them. The CDR3 region is CAISESGGRRNTIYF. CDR3 in DNA: TGTGCCATCAGTGAGTCGGGGGGTCGGCGAAACACCATATATTTT.

The gene calls are TRBV14 and TRBJ1-1, with unresolved D. This CDR3 spans 14 amino acids. V dropped 1 base and J dropped 8 bases, with 14 bases sitting between them. Germline CDR1 reads SGHDN; CDR2 reads FVKESK. Written as DNA, the CDR3 is TGTGCCAGCAGCCAAGCGGCAGGAGCTTGGGAAGCTTTCTTT. It encodes CASSQAAGAWEAFF.

The chain combines TRBV19 with TRBJ2-1, with D tentatively TRBD1 (5 bases). The CDR3 is 16 residues long. In germline, CDR1 is LNHDA, CDR2 SQIVND (reference sequence). The germline V and J ends were trimmed by 1 base and 6 bases, with 16 bases remaining between them. CDR3 protein: CASSIGAQGWGNEQFF. The CDR3 DNA sequence: TGTGCCAGTAGTATAGGGGCTCAGGGATGGGGCAATGAGCAGTTCTTC.